This TCR beta chain emerged from a study of human T cells and chemical hapten exposure. Points from the study as a whole: TCRs at a frequency above 1 in 1000 stayed unchanged with DPC sensitization.

The sample holds one count of this clonotype. Its antigen is not identified. The CDR3 is 16 residues long. The germline V gene has CDR1 LNHDA and CDR2 SQIVND (reference sequence). V shed 4 bases and J shed 0 bases, with 10 bases lying between them. As the library was built, unique molecular identifiers were attached to individual cDNA molecules. TCRdb re-called the reads through MiXCR, storing one row per CDR3 protein. The data contain around 5,300 distinct CDR3 sequences, around 50% of them singletons. Stated treatment: therapeutic diphenylcyclopropenone sensitization with weekly scalp DPC. Total RNA came from unfractionated whole blood.

V and J are TRBV19 and TRBJ2-6; D is perhaps TRBD1 (5 bases). This receptor was identified in an adult with alopecia areata. Some clones in this sample may be carry-over from other donors' samples. This table probably holds off-target reads from a library built for another chain. The material was whole blood, obtained before DPC sensitization or 2, 6, or about 24 weeks after (not recorded which). The CDR3 region is CASSNDGASGANVLTF. DNA for the CDR3: TGTGCCAGTAGTAACGATGGGGCCTCTGGGGCCAACGTCCTGACTTTC.